Presented here are 30 T cell receptor beta chains from one specimen sequenced in a study of regulatory T cells in long-lasting Graves disease. Time point specified: persistent/refractory GD, antithyroid drugs over 5 years with positive TRAb. Researchers made the TCR library from RNA that was extracted from PBMCs. Construction of the TCR beta libraries employed iRepertoire HTBI primers in conjunction with Arm-PCR of CDR3 regions. TCRdb re-called the multiplex PCR reads through MiXCR, storing one row per CDR3 protein. The sample includes roughly 450,000 distinct CDR3 sequences, around 21% seen only once; the top ten take over 7.5%. The specimen was peripheral blood mononuclear cells (PBMCs), collected when the disease was refractory, from a patient treated with antithyroid drugs. These receptors were obtained from a female donor with Graves disease.

This clonotype occurred many times. V gene TRBV12-3 or TRBV12-4 combines with J gene TRBJ2-7; 8 nucleotides match TRBD1. Trimming cost V 6 bases and J 6 bases; bases outside gene matches: 13. The CDR3 is made up of 15 amino acids. The CDR3: CASSKNGTGLFEQYF. CDR3 sequence (DNA): TGTGCCAGCAGCAAAAACGGGACAGGCCTCTTCGAGCAGTACTTC.

Comment on this clonotype: A much larger clone lies one base from this, so it may be a read error. The chain combines TRBV6-1 with TRBJ1-1; D is unresolved. The CDR3 covers 14 residues. Per germline, CDR1 MNHNS and CDR2 SASEGT. CDR3 residues: CASSETLKNTEAYF. The CDR3 bases are TGTGCCAGCAGTGAAACCCTTAAGAACACTGAAGCTTACTTT.

This clonotype occurred a few times. This chain uses TRBV4-1 with TRBJ2-7; D not resolved. CDR1 and CDR2 (germline): MGHRA, YSYEKL. The CDR3 extends over 15 amino acids. V lost 3 bases to trimming and J lost 0 bases, with 12 bases between them. In DNA, the CDR3 is TGCGCCAGCAGCCACCCCGGACGGAGCTCCTACGAGCAGTACTTC. Translation: CASSHPGRSSYEQYF.

This clonotype was detected only a few times. The chain joins TRBV30 to TRBJ2-6, with TRBD1 matching 7 bases. The CDR3 extends over 13 amino acids. CDR1 and CDR2 (germline): GTSNPN, SVGIG (reference sequence). The CDR3 region has the DNA TGTGCTTTTAAGGGGGCCGGGGCCAACGTCCTGACTTTC. It codes for CAFKGAGANVLTF.

This clonotype was seen a few times. V is TRBV7-2 and J is TRBJ2-5; possible D gene TRBD2, 6 bases. The J call may not be correct, given that the DNA end is closer to TRBJ2-1. The germline gives CDR1 SGHTA, CDR2 FQGNSA. The CDR3 is 16 residues long. This CDR3 is CASSLTLAATSNEQFF. Here the CDR3 DNA reads TGTGCCAGCAGCCTCACATTAGCGGCCACCTCCAATGAGCAGTTCTTC.

This clonotype was observed a handful of times. The chain links TRBV11-2 to TRBJ1-6; tentatively, D is TRBD1 (5 bases). The CDR3 contains 14 residues. Trimming removed 2 bases at V and 8 bases at J, with 10 bases between. From germline, CDR1 is SGHAT and CDR2 FQNNGV. CDR3 sequence: CASSLRGRDSPLHF. In nucleotides, the CDR3 is TGTGCCAGCAGCTTACGGGGGAGGGATTCACCCCTCCACTTT.

V usage is TRBV12-3 or TRBV12-4 and J usage is TRBJ2-1; maybe TRBD2 (6 bases). The germline V and J ends were trimmed by 0 bases and 9 bases, with 9 bases remaining between them. This CDR3 region has 13 residues. CDR3 in amino acids: CASSLAPGLEQFF. The DNA of the CDR3 is TGTGCCAGCAGTTTAGCGCCGGGACTTGAGCAGTTCTTC.

This clonotype has a count of ten or more. This chain uses TRBV29-1 with TRBJ2-7, with a tentative D call TRBD1 (8 bases). The V gene lost 0 bases and the J gene lost 4 bases, with 13 bases spanning the gap. Germline-derived CDR1 and CDR2 are SQVTM and ANQGSEA. This CDR3 has 14 amino acids. The CDR3 nucleotides read TGCAGCGTTGAAGATGTACAGGGGGGGTACGAGCAGTACTTC. It is translated as CSVEDVQGGYEQYF.

This clonotype was seen repeatedly, ten times or more. The chain couples TRBV3-1 to TRBJ2-7; 13 bases match TRBD2. The CDR3 length is 16 residues. The trim removed 4 bases at V and 2 bases at J, leaving 5 bases unmatched. Germline V gives CDR1 LGHDT, CDR2 YNNKEL (reference sequence). The CDR3 protein is CASSPVGTSGTYEQYF. The CDR3 DNA follows: TGTGCCAGCAGCCCTGTAGGGACTAGCGGGACCTACGAGCAGTACTTC.

This clonotype came up a few times. Relative to the germline gene, one junction end is altered; a read error may explain this. This chain uses TRBV15 with TRBJ1-1; TRBD1 is a possible D gene (6 bases). Germline V gene lookup returns CDR1 LNHNV and CDR2 YYDKDF (reference sequence). The CDR3 totals 14 residues. CDR3 residues: CATSRGRQDTGAFF. CDR3 DNA sequence: TGTGCCACCAGCAGAGGTAGACAGGACACTGGAGCTTTCTTT.

This clonotype was counted ten times or more. The rearrangement links TRBV20-1 to TRBJ2-5, with 11 bases fitting TRBD2. Germline V gene lookup returns CDR1 DFQATT and CDR2 SNEGSKA (reference sequence). The CDR3 length is 15 residues. J was trimmed by 4 bases and V by 1 base; bases with no gene match: 5. The CDR3 here is CSARVITSGRETQYF. The CDR3 region has the DNA TGCAGTGCTAGAGTGATTACTAGCGGGAGAGAGACCCAGTACTTC.

The chain carries TRBV30 and TRBJ2-7; D unclear. Trimming left V 2 bases short and J 6 bases short, with 8 bases between. The CDR3 is 11 residues long. Germline V gene lookup returns CDR1 GTSNPN and CDR2 SVGIG (reference sequence). CDR3 bases: TGTGCCTGGAGTCTTAAGGGCGAGCAGTACTTC. Translating it yields CAWSLKGEQYF.

This clonotype was counted at least ten times. V is TRBV24-1 and J is TRBJ1-1, with 8 bases aligning to TRBD1. The junction had 4 bases not matched to a gene; V was cut back by 4 bases and J by 1 base. The CDR3 covers 15 residues. The germline gives CDR1 KGHDR, CDR2 SFDVKD. CDR3 DNA: TGTGCCACCAGTGAGGGGGACAGGACGAACACTGAAGCTTTCTTT. It yields the protein CATSEGDRTNTEAFF.

V and J are TRBV11-2 and TRBJ2-5; TRBD2 aligns across 11 bases. CDR3 length: 19 amino acids. CDR1 is SGHAT, CDR2 FQNNGV, per germline. Unmatched junction bases numbered 9, after V lost 0 bases and J lost 0 bases. DNA for the CDR3: TGTGCCAGCAGCTTAGAATGGGTGGCTAGCGGGAGGTACCAAGAGACCCAGTACTTC. Its protein product is CASSLEWVASGRYQETQYF.

This clonotype was observed at least ten times. The rearrangement joins TRBV7-9 to TRBJ1-2; D not resolved. V was cut by 1 base and J by 7 bases, with 10 bases left in between. The CDR3 covers 13 residues. Germline CDR1 is SEHNR and CDR2 is FQNEAQ (reference sequence). The DNA of the CDR3 is TGTGCCAGCAGCTTAGGTTCGGCGGCTGGCTACACCTTC. Protein product: CASSLGSAAGYTF.

This clonotype was found many times. The V and J genes are TRBV6-1 and TRBJ2-2, with TRBD2 matching 14 bases. The CDR3 is 19 residues long. The germline V gene encodes CDR1 MNHNS and CDR2 SASEGT. The V gene end was trimmed by 8 bases and the J gene end by 7 bases; junction bases not matched to a gene: 18. The CDR3 region is CASWGPTSGRARSVGELFF. As DNA, the CDR3 is TGTGCCAGCTGGGGGCCGACTAGCGGGAGGGCCCGTTCGGTCGGGGAGCTGTTTTTT.

The genes are TRBV3-1 and TRBJ1-3; possible D gene TRBD1, 6 bases. The V gene's germline CDR1 is LGHDT and CDR2 YNNKEL (reference sequence). The germline V and J ends were trimmed by 3 bases and 3 bases, with 15 bases remaining between them. This CDR3 contains 16 residues. The CDR3 here is CASSQRGGRGGNTIYF. The CDR3, as DNA: TGTGCCAGCAGCCAGAGGGGGGGACGAGGTGGAAACACCATATATTTT.

The sample holds many counts of this clonotype. V usage is TRBV6-1 and J usage is TRBJ2-2; 12 positions agree with TRBD2. The CDR3 is 16 amino acids. Per the germline V gene, CDR1 is MNHNS and CDR2 is SASEGT. The trim removed 6 bases at V and 2 bases at J, leaving 4 bases unmatched. The CDR3 DNA is TGTGCCAGCAGACTACTAGCGGGAGGAAACACCGGGGAGCTGTTTTTT. This gives the protein CASRLLAGGNTGELFF.

With regard to this clonotype: A much larger clonotype is one base distant, so this may be a read error. This chain uses TRBV29-1 with TRBJ1-2; possible D gene TRBD1, 5 bases. This CDR3 is 13 amino acids long. Looked up from germline, CDR1 is SQVTM and CDR2 is ANQGSEA. The CDR3 nucleotides read TGCAGCGCCGACGGGCGGGGGAACTATGGCCACACCTTC. Its translation: CSADGRGNYGHTF.

This clonotype was detected many times. The V and J genes are TRBV6-5 and TRBJ1-4; D gene uncertain. CDR1 is MNHEY and CDR2 is SVGAGI in the germline V gene. The V gene lost 3 bases and the J gene lost 6 bases, with 17 bases spanning the gap. The CDR3 consists of 16 residues. This CDR3 reads CASSYRASDLDEKLFF. The CDR3 DNA reads as TGTGCCAGCAGTTATAGAGCGAGCGACCTCGATGAAAAACTGTTTTTT.

On this clonotype itself: A much bigger clone sits one base away, suggesting this may be a read error. V usage is TRBV29-1 and J usage is TRBJ1-2, with D maybe TRBD1 (5 bases). The CDR3 contains 11 residues. Germline CDR1 reads SQVTM; CDR2 reads ANQGSEA. The V end was cut by 6 bases, the J end by 10 bases, with 15 bases between. The CDR3 region is CSVVPGHDYTF. As DNA, the CDR3 is TGCAGCGTCGTCCCGGGGCATGACTACACCTTC.

This clonotype showed up just a few times. J is TRBJ2-1 and V is TRBV6-5; D possibly corresponds to TRBD1 (5 bases). The germline V and J ends were trimmed by 4 bases and 8 bases, with 15 bases remaining between them. The CDR3 extends over 14 amino acids. Germline V gives CDR1 MNHEY, CDR2 SVGAGI. Written as DNA, the CDR3 is TGTGCCAGCAGTTCAGAGACAGTATTGGATGAGCAGTTCTTC. It yields the protein CASSSETVLDEQFF.

Many counts were recorded for this clonotype. This chain uses TRBV5-1 with TRBJ1-5; possible D gene TRBD1, 6 bases. Trimming shortened V by 3 bases and J by 1 base, and 8 bases separated the two germline ends. CDR3 length: 14 amino acids. CDR1 is SGHRS, CDR2 YFSETQ, per germline. CDR3 sequence reads: CASSSGHSNQPQHF. The CDR3 DNA sequence: TGCGCCAGCAGCTCGGGACACAGCAATCAGCCCCAGCATTTT.

This clonotype was observed a handful of times. This chain joins TRBV6-5 and TRBJ2-7; no definite D call. Germline assignment: CDR1 MNHEY and CDR2 SVGAGI. The CDR3 has 15 amino acids. With 0 bases removed from V and 6 bases from J, the gap between germline ends came to 15 bases. The CDR3 nucleotides read TGTGCCAGCAGTTACTCGAGAGCGTTCCGAATCGAGCAGTACTTC. Encoded protein: CASSYSRAFRIEQYF.

The V gene is TRBV6-1, the J gene TRBJ2-2; no firm D call. V was cut by 8 bases and J by 5 bases, with 6 bases left in between. CDR1 and CDR2 from the germline V gene are MNHNS and SASEGT. CDR3 length: 11 amino acids. In DNA form, the CDR3 reads TGTGCCAGCCTAGAGACCGGGGAGCTGTTTTTT. Encoded protein: CASLETGELFF.

This clonotype was observed many times. The rearrangement uses TRBV7-2 and TRBJ2-5; the D call may be TRBD1 or TRBD2 (6 bases each). This CDR3 region has 14 residues. Germline V lookup: CDR1 SGHTA, CDR2 FQGNSA. V was clipped by 5 bases and J by 4 bases, with 14 bases between them. CDR3: CASSALGGRETQYF. The CDR3 DNA sequence: TGTGCCAGCAGCGCGCTTGGGGGGCGAGAGACCCAGTACTTC.

This clonotype was counted between two and nine times. CDR3 in DNA: TGTGCCAGCAGTTTAGTCCGTAAGGCCCAGCATTTT. Its protein is CASSLVRKAQHF. The chain joins TRBV28 to TRBJ1-5; D not certain. V lost 2 bases to trimming and J lost 11 bases, with 10 bases between them. CDR3 length equals 12 residues. CDR1 and CDR2 from the germline V gene are MDHEN and SYDVKM.

The J gene is TRBJ2-2, the V gene TRBV5-1, with 12 nucleotides matching TRBD2. The V gene end was trimmed by 0 bases and the J gene end by 8 bases; junction bases not matched to a gene: 2. The germline V gene encodes CDR1 SGHRS and CDR2 YFSETQ. This CDR3 contains 15 residues. The CDR3 spells CASSLVTSGSGELFF. In DNA, the CDR3 is TGCGCCAGCAGCTTGGTGACTAGCGGGAGTGGGGAGCTGTTTTTT.

This clonotype has a count of ten or more. This rearrangement joins TRBV6-1 to TRBJ2-7, with D possibly TRBD2 on 5 matching bases. Germline CDR1 and CDR2: MNHNS and SASEGT. V was clipped by 5 bases and J by 2 bases, with 16 bases between them. The CDR3 contains 15 residues. The CDR3 nucleotides read TGTGCCAGCAGTCGCTCGGCCCTCGGGACCTACGAGCAGTACTTC. This gives the protein CASSRSALGTYEQYF.

This clonotype was observed at least ten times. The chain combines TRBV11-2 with TRBJ2-2; the D is unclear. Germline values: CDR1 SGHAT, CDR2 FQNNGV. The CDR3 runs 14 residues. Trimming took 6 bases from V and 3 from J, leaving 11 bases between them. For the CDR3, the DNA is TGTGCCAGCAGTCTCGATTATTACACCGGGGAGCTGTTTTTT. Encoded protein: CASSLDYYTGELFF.